This entry is about one T cell receptor (beta chain). There is no known antigen for this receptor. It has no much larger one-base neighbor in the sample; base qualities were not kept. Library generation was performed with the immunoSEQ multiplex PCR assay. TCRdb took this table from immuneACCESS and kept in-frame rearrangements with V and J called. Such tables lack part of the clones; where checked against another copy, unresolved V genes explain under half of the gap, and the rest is unexplained. Recorded for this sample are some 70,000 clones; approximately 90% of them occurred a single time. Around 1.5% of the sample is taken by the ten largest. From its cysteine to its phenylalanine, the CDR3 spans 17 amino acids. Just CDR3 DNA is preserved here, 51 bases in frame from base 1. Unmatched junction bases come to 9, with V trimmed by 0 bases and J by 3 bases. Based on the germline V gene, the CDR1 and CDR2 sequences are MNHNS and SASEGT.

This sample stems from a study of T cell changes during pregnancy in multiple sclerosis (dated by TCRdb to about 2019). General notes on the study: The study looked at changes in the T cell repertoire across pregnancy in women with multiple sclerosis.

The starting material was peripheral blood, obtained in the third trimester of pregnancy. The chain is assembled from TRBV6-1 and TRBJ2-7, with TRBD2 matching 9 junction bases. The receptor's source is a female donor with multiple sclerosis, enrolled in a pregnancy study. The DNA sequence reads TGTGCCAGCAGTGAAGCGCTCTCGGCTAGCGGGGACTACGAGCAGTACTTC. It is translated as CASSEALSASGDYEQYF.